This TCR beta chain was documented in a study of CD8 T cells in Susac syndrome. This CDR3 has 13 residues. V shed 5 bases and J shed 7 bases, with 12 bases lying between them. In its sample, this clonotype was seen a few times. The CD8+ and CD4+ T cells were isolated magnetically using a negative isolation approach, whereas the TEMRA cells were enriched by FACS. An input of about 0.5 to 1 ug of RNA was subjected to reverse transcription using random hexamers. Across 54 Vbeta and 13 Jbeta, immunoSEQ multiplex PCR amplified TCR beta CDR3. Each CDR3 protein gets one entry after TCRdb re-called the immunoSEQ multiplex PCR reads with MiXCR. The sample shows 250,000 to 300,000 distinct CDR3 sequences, roughly 85% of them seen only once.

The chain combines TRBV12-3 or TRBV12-4 with TRBJ2-1; D ambiguous. The clonotype comes from a human donor with multiple sclerosis. Sequencing was done on a sample of CD8+ T cells from PBMCs. CDR3 coding DNA: TGTGCCAGCAGTCCGCCAGTTCGGAATGAGCAGTTCTTC. It specifies CASSPPVRNEQFF.